Following are 8 T cell receptor beta chains from one sample sequenced in a study of blood T cell repertoires in COVID-19 (dated by TCRdb to the early 2020s). The method was the immunoSEQ multiplex PCR assay. TCRdb provides this immuneACCESS table in a form limited to in-frame rearrangements. Some clones are lacking; in checked studies, under half of them reflect an unresolved V gene, and why the rest are absent is not known. The sample table shows fewer than 50,000 clones, and approximately 85% are seen once. The ten largest clones capture roughly 14% of the sample. The material sequenced was peripheral blood. These receptors all come from a human donor in a cohort sampled during active COVID-19.

By sample fraction, this clone is medium-sized. V is TRBV6-2 or TRBV6-3 and J is TRBJ2-1; the match to TRBD2 covers 13 bases. CDR1 is MNHEY, CDR2 SVGEGT, per germline. CDR3 length equals 17 residues. The J segment lost 4 bases and the V segment lost 0 bases, leaving 3 bases of the junction unmatched. CDR3 amino acids: CASSYSGLAGVYNEQFF. The CDR3 DNA reads TGTGCCAGCAGTTACTCCGGACTAGCGGGGGTATACAATGAGCAGTTCTTC.

The V call is TRBV12-5, the J call TRBJ1-5; possible D gene TRBD1, 5 bases. V lost 4 bases to trimming and J lost 5 bases, with 9 bases between them. The length of the CDR3 is 13 residues. Germline CDR1 reads LGHNT; CDR2 reads FRNRAP. CDR3 coding DNA: TGTGCTAGTGGTTGGGGGGGAGATCAGCCCCAGCATTTT. Translating gives CASGWGGDQPQHF.

V usage is TRBV9 and J usage is TRBJ2-5, with TRBD2 identical over 7 bases. CDR1 and CDR2 from the germline V gene are SGDLS and YYNGEE. This CDR3 is built from 13 residues. V dropped 0 bases and J dropped 9; count of bases not matched to a gene: 5. The CDR3 bases are TGTGCCAGCAGCGTAGTCCTTGGGGGGGCCCAGTACTTC. It specifies CASSVVLGGAQYF.

The chain links TRBV7-9 to TRBJ2-2; 9 bases fit TRBD1. V shed 5 bases, J shed 6 bases, and the junction held 13 bases outside the gene matches. The CDR3 is 17 amino acids. CDR1 and CDR2 from the germline V gene are SEHNR and FQNEAQ (reference sequence). The CDR3, as DNA: TGTGCCAGCAGCCCCATGTGGAAACAGGGGGCGTCCGGGGAGCTGTTTTTT. Amino acids: CASSPMWKQGASGELFF.

This chain links TRBV11-2 with TRBJ1-2; D remains unclear. The V end was cut by 5 bases, the J end by 3 bases, with 19 bases between. The CDR3 length is 16 residues. Germline CDR1 is SGHAT and CDR2 is FQNNGV. The CDR3: CASSPVSRGLDYGYTF. CDR3 DNA sequence: TGTGCCAGCAGCCCCGTGAGTAGAGGACTAGACTATGGCTACACCTTC.

The chain joins TRBV18 to TRBJ2-2; tentatively, D is TRBD2 (6 bases). V was shortened by 6 bases and J by 1 base, with 12 bases between the two germline ends. Germline values: CDR1 KGHSH, CDR2 LQKENI. CDR3 length: 15 residues. CDR3 sequence reads: CASSRTTQNTGELFF. Here the CDR3 DNA reads TGTGCCAGCTCCCGGACTACCCAGAACACCGGGGAGCTGTTTTTT.

J is TRBJ2-5 and V is TRBV7-9; 11 nucleotides match TRBD2. Germline V gives CDR1 SEHNR, CDR2 FQNEAQ (reference sequence). V dropped 2 bases and J dropped 5; count of bases not matched to a gene: 10. This CDR3 is 17 amino acids long. Here the CDR3 DNA reads TGTGCCAGCAGCTTAAGGACTAGCGGGCTAACTCGGGAGACCCAGTACTTC. Its protein product is CASSLRTSGLTRETQYF.

The chain employs TRBV11-3 and TRBJ2-1; the match to TRBD1 covers 9 bases. The trim removed 5 bases at V and 1 base at J, leaving 6 bases unmatched. CDR1 and CDR2 (germline): SGHNT, YENEEA. The CDR3 is made up of 16 amino acids. The DNA of the CDR3 is TGTGCCAGCAGCCGATCACAGGGGGCATCCTACAATGAGCAGTTCTTC. Translated, it gives CASSRSQGASYNEQFF. Drawing the rest from reference TRBV11-3 and TRBJ2-1, the complete variable domain is EAGVVQSPRYKIIEKKQPVAFWCNPISGHNTLYWYLQNLGQGPELLIRYENEEAVDDSQLPKDRFSAERLKGVDSTLKIQPAELGDSAVYLCASSRSQGASYNEQFFGPGTRLTVL.